These 32 T cell receptor beta chains originate from one sample sequenced in a study of T-cell memory formation after mild COVID-19. One entry per CDR3 protein results from TCRdb running MiXCR on the 5' RACE reads. The data hold 40,000 to 60,000 distinct CDR3 sequences, with roughly 12% observed a single time. Input material: PBMCs or a T cell subset sorted from them (not recorded which). The receptors were gathered from a young man who had mild COVID-19 (a few samples of this study predate the infection). Cell type and time point are not known.

The J gene is TRBJ2-7, the V gene TRBV6-2 or TRBV6-3, with 10 bases lining up with TRBD1. This CDR3 is 15 amino acids long. Germline V gene data show CDR1 as MNHEY and CDR2 as SVGEGT. V trimming: 4 bases; J trimming: 1 base; junction bases outside the gene matches: 4. CDR3 nucleotide sequence: TGTGCCAGCAGTTCCTGGGACAGGGGTTCCTACGAGCAGTACGTC. Translating it yields CASSSWDRGSYEQYV.

V usage is TRBV27 and J usage is TRBJ2-2; D remains ambiguous. V lost 6 bases and J 4 bases, leaving 12 bases between the germline ends. This CDR3 is 14 amino acids long. Per germline, CDR1 MNHEY and CDR2 SMNVEV (reference sequence). CDR3 amino acids: CASSTVRPTGELFF. The CDR3 DNA follows: TGTGCCAGCAGCACGGTCCGCCCCACCGGGGAGCTGTTTTTT.

This rearrangement joins TRBV3-1 to TRBJ2-7, with 8 positions matching TRBD1. This CDR3 spans 15 amino acids. Germline trimming cut 1 base from V and 3 bases from J; bases unmatched to any gene: 5. Germline CDR1 reads LGHDT; CDR2 reads YNNKEL (reference sequence). This chain's CDR3 is CASSQGWTGNYEQYF. CDR3 coding DNA: TGTGCCAGCAGCCAAGGTTGGACAGGGAACTACGAGCAGTACTTC.

This clonotype was recorded at least ten times. The chain carries TRBV5-1 and TRBJ1-2; the D gene is possibly TRBD1 (6 bases). Germline V gives CDR1 SGHRS, CDR2 YFSETQ. The CDR3 sequence is 12 residues long. V was pared by 3 bases and J by 5 bases, with 8 bases between. The CDR3 spells CASSWGAYGYTF. The CDR3 region has the DNA TGCGCCAGCAGCTGGGGGGCGTATGGCTACACCTTC.

The J gene is TRBJ1-4, the V gene TRBV28; D uncertain. With 8 bases removed from V and 10 bases from J, the gap between germline ends came to 17 bases. Per the germline V gene, CDR1 is MDHEN and CDR2 is SYDVKM. This CDR3 spans 13 amino acids. The CDR3 nucleotides read TGTGCCAGCGGAGACGGTGTTCGTAGAAAACTGTTTTTT. It yields the protein CASGDGVRRKLFF.

This clonotype came up many times. This sequence joins TRBV7-9 and TRBJ2-5, with 7 bases fitting TRBD2. V dropped 3 bases and J dropped 2; count of bases not matched to a gene: 3. This CDR3 is built from 14 residues. The germline CDR1 and CDR2 sequences are SEHNR and FQNEAQ (reference sequence). Here the CDR3 reads CASSFGGGQETQYF. CDR3 sequence (DNA): TGTGCCAGCAGCTTCGGCGGGGGACAAGAGACCCAGTACTTC.

The J gene is TRBJ2-1, the V gene TRBV4-1, with 9 bases aligning to TRBD2. Germline V CDR1 and CDR2: MGHRA, YSYEKL. V lost 8 bases and J lost 8; bases outside the gene matches: 16. The CDR3 has 16 residues. CDR3 coding DNA: TGCGCCAGCTTTTTCACGTGGACTAGCGTCGGGGATGAGCAGTTCTTC. Residues: CASFFTWTSVGDEQFF.

This clonotype was detected many times. The rearrangement links TRBV9 to TRBJ1-1, with unresolved D. Trimming removed 4 bases from V and 0 bases from J, with 10 bases in between. Germline CDR1 SGDLS, CDR2 YYNGEE. This CDR3 region has 14 residues. The chain's CDR3 is CASSRSTMNTEAFF. CDR3 bases: TGTGCCAGCAGCCGCAGTACCATGAACACTGAAGCTTTCTTT.

The V call is TRBV6-1, the J call TRBJ1-5; 7 positions match TRBD1. Trimming cost V 4 bases and J 1 base; bases outside gene matches: 13. CDR1 is MNHNS and CDR2 is SASEGT in the germline V gene. There are 18 residues in the CDR3. This chain's CDR3 is CASSVWQGRGRSNQPQHF. The CDR3 DNA sequence: TGTGCCAGCAGTGTCTGGCAGGGAAGGGGGCGGAGCAATCAGCCCCAGCATTTT.

This clonotype was detected only a few times. The rearrangement links TRBV12-3 or TRBV12-4 to TRBJ1-1, with D uncertain. V was clipped by 7 bases and J by 2 bases, with 5 bases between them. This CDR3 comprises 11 residues. CDR3 nucleotides: TGTGCCAGCATCCTTAACACTGAAGCTTTCTTT. Protein: CASILNTEAFF.

There are a few counts of this clonotype. V gene TRBV20-1 combines with J gene TRBJ1-2; 9 nucleotides align to TRBD1. The germline gives CDR1 DFQATT, CDR2 SNEGSKA (reference sequence). The CDR3 contains 15 residues. V was clipped by 3 bases and J by 2 bases; unmatched bases: 7. The CDR3 loop is CSASPTGTGNYGYTF. DNA of the CDR3: TGCAGTGCTAGTCCTACCGGGACAGGGAACTATGGCTACACCTTC.

This clonotype has only a few counts. The gene calls are TRBV29-1 and TRBJ1-1; D is perhaps TRBD1 (5 bases). The CDR3 extends over 12 amino acids. Germline values: CDR1 SQVTM, CDR2 ANQGSEA. The ends were cut back, 6 bases at V and 2 bases at J, with 10 bases in the middle. CDR3 amino acids: CSVTEINTEAFF. CDR3 DNA sequence: TGCAGCGTGACAGAAATCAACACTGAAGCTTTCTTT.

This clonotype has more than one count but fewer than ten. J is TRBJ2-3 and V is TRBV23-1, with a possible D match to TRBD2 (5 bases). TRBV23-1 falls under the ORF class, with uncertain function. V was trimmed by 4 bases and J by 3 bases, leaving 17 bases between them. The CDR3 contains 16 residues. CDR3 nucleotide sequence: TGCGCCAGCAGTCCTTGGGCAGGAGAGGGTACAGATACGCAGTATTTT. The encoded protein is CASSPWAGEGTDTQYF.

The chain joins TRBV7-2 to TRBJ1-5; D perhaps matches TRBD1 (6 bases). This CDR3 has 15 residues. With 3 bases removed from V and 1 base from J, the gap between germline ends came to 10 bases. Per germline, CDR1 SGHTA and CDR2 FQGNSA. In nucleotides, the CDR3 is TGTGCCAGCAGCTTCACAGGGCCGAGCAATCAGCCCCAGCATTTT. This encodes CASSFTGPSNQPQHF.

In this sample, this clonotype turned up a few times. This chain uses TRBV7-9 with TRBJ1-1; 7 bases align to TRBD1. V shed 3 bases, J shed 5 bases, and the junction held 9 bases outside the gene matches. CDR3 length: 15 amino acids. In germline, CDR1 is SEHNR, CDR2 FQNEAQ (reference sequence). The CDR3 loop is CASSFTGTALTEAFF. The CDR3 DNA reads as TGTGCCAGCAGCTTTACCGGGACAGCTTTAACTGAAGCTTTCTTT.

The rearrangement uses TRBV10-3 and TRBJ1-2; possibly TRBD1 for D (5 bases). Germline V CDR1 and CDR2: ENHRY, SYGVKD. This CDR3 spans 13 amino acids. V was pared by 6 bases and J by 5 bases, with 13 bases between. CDR3 in amino acids: CAIRGDGTYGYTF. The CDR3 nucleotides read TGTGCCATCAGGGGGGACGGGACTTATGGCTACACCTTC.

This clonotype has more than one count but fewer than ten. The chain carries TRBV7-3 and TRBJ2-7; no clear D gene. Between the trimmed V and J ends, which lost 0 bases and 6 bases, there was a span of 15 bases. The CDR3 is 15 amino acids. Germline CDR1 SGHTA, CDR2 FQGTGA. As DNA, the CDR3 is TGTGCCAGCAGCTTAACGGCTTCAGGAGCTATCGAGCAGTACTTC. Its protein is CASSLTASGAIEQYF.

This clonotype was seen at least ten times. In nucleotides, the CDR3 is TGTGCCAGCAGTTTTTCAGGGGAAGGGACTGAAGCTTTCTTT. This encodes CASSFSGEGTEAFF. V is TRBV27 and J is TRBJ1-1; D possibly corresponds to TRBD1 (6 bases). Germline values: CDR1 MNHEY, CDR2 SMNVEV (reference sequence). V was cut by 3 bases and J by 5 bases, with 13 bases left in between. This CDR3 region has 14 residues.

This chain connects TRBV7-9 to TRBJ2-3; the D is unclear. The CDR3 runs 16 residues. Trimming stripped 6 bases from V and 2 bases from J, with 18 bases between. Germline values: CDR1 SEHNR, CDR2 FQNEAQ (reference sequence). The CDR3 loop reads CASSWFRRRFTDTQYF. DNA of the CDR3: TGTGCCAGCAGTTGGTTCCGACGGCGATTCACAGATACGCAGTATTTT.

Ten or more counts support this clonotype. The V gene is TRBV7-2, the J gene TRBJ2-4, with 9 bases that match TRBD1. The trim removed 7 bases at V and 5 bases at J, leaving 6 bases unmatched. The CDR3 is made up of 14 amino acids. CDR1 and CDR2 from the germline V gene are SGHTA and FQGNSA. CDR3 in DNA: TGTGCCAGCAATCCGGGACAGGGACAAAACATTCAGTACTTC. This gives the protein CASNPGQGQNIQYF.

This clonotype was seen a handful of times. CDR3 sequence: CASSYSIREGYEQYF. CDR3 sequence (DNA): TGTGCCAGCAGTTACTCGATCAGGGAGGGGTACGAGCAGTACTTC. The rearrangement uses TRBV6-2 or TRBV6-3 and TRBJ2-7; 7 nucleotides align to TRBD2. This CDR3 has 15 residues. Per the germline V gene, CDR1 is MNHEY and CDR2 is SVGEGT. The junction had 6 bases not matched to a gene; V was cut back by 0 bases and J by 4 bases.

As to this clonotype: Its ends do not fully match the called genes, so a read error is possible. The chain has TRBV7-9 and TRBJ2-3, with D possibly TRBD2 on 5 matching bases. CDR1 and CDR2 (germline): SEHNR, FQNEAQ (reference sequence). This CDR3 is 12 amino acids long. Here the CDR3 DNA reads TGTGCCAGCAGCCCTAGCACATATACGCAGTATTTT. This translates into CASSPSTYTQYF.

This clonotype has just a few counts. This chain links TRBV6-1 with TRBJ2-7; D unclear. The CDR3 is made up of 14 amino acids. V lost 3 bases and J 0 bases, leaving 9 bases between the germline ends. The germline gives CDR1 MNHNS, CDR2 SASEGT. This CDR3 is CASSEKGLSYEQYV. CDR3 nucleotides: TGTGCCAGCAGTGAGAAAGGCCTCTCCTACGAGCAGTACGTC.

V is TRBV30 and J is TRBJ1-2, with a possible D match to TRBD1 (5 bases). V lost 7 bases to trimming and J lost 8 bases, with 14 bases between them. Germline CDR1 and CDR2: GTSNPN and SVGIG (reference sequence). The CDR3 is 11 residues long. This CDR3 reads CASEEGLGYTF. In DNA form, the CDR3 reads TGTGCCTCTGAGGAGGGGCTGGGCTACACCTTC.

This clonotype was seen a few times. This sequence joins TRBV12-3 or TRBV12-4 and TRBJ1-5, with D perhaps matching TRBD1 (6 bases). The CDR3 sequence is 16 residues long. The V gene lost 2 bases and the J gene lost 7 bases, with 18 bases spanning the gap. The CDR3, as DNA: TGTGCCAGCAGTTTAACAGGGACATGGGTGGAGCAGCCCCAGCATTTT. Its protein is CASSLTGTWVEQPQHF.

Relative to its sample, this clonotype is medium-sized (0.01 to 0.1%). The chain links TRBV6-4 to TRBJ2-3; 7 nucleotides agree with TRBD1. Germline V CDR1 and CDR2: MRHNA, SNTAGT. Trimming took 6 bases from V and 3 from J; bases not matched to a gene: 6. CDR3 size: 14 residues. CDR3 sequence: CASSPGQATDTQYF. As DNA, the CDR3 is TGTGCCAGCAGCCCTGGACAGGCAACAGATACGCAGTATTTT.

For the CDR3, the DNA is TGCAGTGCTGAGGTGGACAGATCCTATGGCTACACCTTC. Translating it yields CSAEVDRSYGYTF. The chain joins TRBV20-1 to TRBJ1-2, with a possible D match to TRBD1 (6 bases). The germline V gene encodes CDR1 DFQATT and CDR2 SNEGSKA (reference sequence). The CDR3 length is 13 residues. V gave up 5 bases and J gave up 4 bases, with 14 bases separating them.

This clonotype was observed at least ten times. This chain links TRBV5-1 with TRBJ2-3, with 8 bases fitting TRBD1. The CDR3 spans 14 residues. With V trimmed by 3 bases and J by 4 bases, 4 bases remained unmatched. Germline CDR1 is SGHRS and CDR2 is YFSETQ. CDR3 coding DNA: TGCGCCAGCAGCTCGGCAGGGGGCGCAGATACGCAGTATTTT. It translates to CASSSAGGADTQYF.

This clonotype turned up a few times. The CDR3 sequence is CSVGSGGANVLTF. CDR3 bases: TGCAGCGTTGGATCGGGGGGGGCCAACGTCCTGACTTTC. V usage is TRBV29-1 and J usage is TRBJ2-6; possible D gene TRBD2, 5 bases. CDR3 size: 13 residues. The germline V gene has CDR1 SQVTM and CDR2 ANQGSEA. V shed 4 bases and J shed 4 bases, with 8 bases lying between them.

CDR3 protein: CASSPASRDEQFF. In DNA, the CDR3 is TGTGCCAGCAGCCCCGCCAGCCGGGATGAGCAGTTCTTC. The chain joins TRBV7-2 to TRBJ2-1; D not resolved. Germline V gives CDR1 SGHTA, CDR2 FQGNSA. The CDR3 spans 13 residues. V lost 5 bases and J lost 8, with 13 bases in between.

V usage is TRBV6-6 and J usage is TRBJ1-1; D remains unclear. Trimming left V 8 bases short and J 3 bases short, with 10 bases between. The germline gives CDR1 MNHNY, CDR2 SVGAGI (reference sequence). This CDR3 is 12 amino acids long. The DNA of the CDR3 is TGTGCCAGCCAGTGGGATTACACTGAAGCTTTCTTT. Its translation: CASQWDYTEAFF.

This clonotype was seen only a few times. In nucleotides, the CDR3 is TGTGCCAGCAGTCCAGGGGACGAGACCCAGTACTTC. Translating gives CASSPGDETQYF. The chain has TRBV6-2 or TRBV6-3 and TRBJ2-5; tentatively, D is TRBD1 (6 bases). This CDR3 has 12 residues. CDR1 and CDR2 (germline): MNHEY, SVGEGT. V shed 5 bases and J shed 5 bases, with 9 bases lying between them.